The rows below give T cell receptor beta chains drawn from one sample of a study of beta chain features in type 1 diabetes. TCRdb's table, derived via immunoSEQ multiplex PCR, lists solely in-frame clones and lacks some. This sample carries 300,000 to 350,000 clones, around 15% of them seen once, and the ten largest clones take 6.7%. The material sequenced was central memory CD4+ T cells from blood. Source of these receptors: a man aged 30 to 45 in good health. Both conserved end residues are part of each CDR3. Each record gives: D gene, J gene, clone size, V gene, CDR3 DNA, CDR3 protein. A D gene is named only where the DNA matches it firmly. Size is stated for part of the rows, as once, few or many counts, or as a class when the clone is expanded.

d_call: -; j_call: TRBJ1-1; clone_size: -; v_call: TRBV18; cdr3_nt: TGTGCCAGCTCACCACAACAGGAGAACACTGAAGCTTTCTTT; cdr3_aa: CASSPQQENTEAFF
d_call: TRBD2; j_call: TRBJ2-5; clone_size: -; v_call: TRBV6-5; cdr3_nt: TGTGCCAGCAACCGGCGGGAGGGCGCAGAGACCCAGTACTTC; cdr3_aa: CASNRREGAETQYF
d_call: -; j_call: TRBJ1-5; clone_size: -; v_call: TRBV7-2; cdr3_nt: TGTGCCAGCAGCTTGGGTCCCCGGAACCAGCCCCAGCATTTT; cdr3_aa: CASSLGPRNQPQHF
d_call: -; j_call: TRBJ2-3; clone_size: -; v_call: TRBV7-2; cdr3_nt: TGTGCCAGCAGCTTAGGGACAGACACAGATACGCAGTATTTT; cdr3_aa: CASSLGTDTDTQYF
d_call: -; j_call: TRBJ2-6; clone_size: -; v_call: TRBV9; cdr3_nt: TGTGCCAGCAGCGTGGACGTGGCCAACGTCCTGACTTTC; cdr3_aa: CASSVDVANVLTF
d_call: TRBD1; j_call: TRBJ2-2; clone_size: -; v_call: TRBV10-3; cdr3_nt: TGTGCCATCAGTGAGGGGCAACAGGGGAAGGCCGGGGAGCTGTTTTTT; cdr3_aa: CAISEGQQGKAGELFF
d_call: -; j_call: TRBJ1-6; clone_size: few; v_call: TRBV27; cdr3_nt: TGTGCCAGCAGCCATAGCGGGGGGGCGACAATTAATTCACCCCTCCACTTT; cdr3_aa: CASSHSGGATINSPLHF
d_call: TRBD1; j_call: TRBJ1-1; clone_size: -; v_call: TRBV7-2; cdr3_nt: TGTGCCAGCAGCTTCAGGGGGGGCCCTGAAGCTTTCTTT; cdr3_aa: CASSFRGGPEAFF
d_call: TRBD1; j_call: TRBJ1-5; clone_size: -; v_call: TRBV7-2; cdr3_nt: TGTGCCAGCAGCTTAACAGGGGGTGGTCAGCCCCAGCATTTT; cdr3_aa: CASSLTGGGQPQHF
d_call: -; j_call: TRBJ2-5; clone_size: -; v_call: TRBV27; cdr3_nt: TGTGCCAGCAGTTTAAGGCTGCTAACGGGGCAAGAGACCCAGTACTTC; cdr3_aa: CASSLRLLTGQETQYF